The T cell receptor (beta chain) described here comes from a study of blood T cell repertoires in COVID-19. Whole-study context: T cells, B-cell-depleted T cells, or PBMCs provided the cDNA or gDNA that served as material.

The CDR3 covers 17 residues. Germline CDR1 is SGHTA and CDR2 is FQGNSA. Trimming pared 2 bases from V and 1 base from J, leaving 12 bases between. Per the original methods: Using reference gene primer amplification, nucleated cell counts were estimated. Method: immunoSEQ multiplex PCR; TCRdb's copy keeps in-frame clones and lacks some. V, J and clone size were drawn from that table, and D and trimming were deduced from the DNA. Seen here are 35,000 to 50,000 clones, about 82% observed once, and the top ten hold 59%. The receptor was isolated from a man between 70 and 80 years old with acute or convalescent COVID-19. The chain combines TRBV7-2 with TRBJ1-6; D gene unclear. The source material was peripheral blood. CDR3 sequence reads: CASSLNLRGSYNSPLHF. The CDR3 DNA follows: TGTGCCAGCAGCTTAAATCTACGGGGTTCCTATAATTCACCCCTCCACTTT.